The TCR beta chain described here comes from a study of CD8+CD57+ T cells in acquired aplastic anemia. As for the study in general: Sorted CD4+ and CD8+ cells yielded DNA averaging about 2.9 ug.

An expansion of CD8+CD57+ cells by flow cytometry had been shown in patients chosen for sequencing. Each patient carried a diagnosis of severe acquired aplastic anemia. This clonotype was detected a few times. Its matching antigen is unknown. TCR beta VDJ combinations and CDR3 sequences were profiled from genomic DNA. TCRdb processed the reads anew with MiXCR; each CDR3 protein has one entry. This table holds about 200,000 distinct CDR3 sequences, about 60% found once. Study-level results: CD8+ Simpson's diversity in patients was not significantly different from that in controls. The study identified more than 25 CD8+ CDR3 sequences shared by patients and controls.

The V end was cut by 4 bases, the J end by 2 bases, with 15 bases between. The CDR3 has 15 amino acids. The source is a human donor with aplastic anemia. The sample was sorted CD4+, CD8+, or CD8+CD57+ T cells (not recorded which) from PBMCs. The rearrangement joins TRBV12-3 or TRBV12-4 to TRBJ2-7; D is possibly TRBD1 or TRBD2 (5 bases each). CDR3 sequence: CASSSIGTNTYEQYF. The CDR3 DNA sequence: TGTGCCAGCAGTTCTATAGGGACCAATACCTACGAGCAGTACTTC.